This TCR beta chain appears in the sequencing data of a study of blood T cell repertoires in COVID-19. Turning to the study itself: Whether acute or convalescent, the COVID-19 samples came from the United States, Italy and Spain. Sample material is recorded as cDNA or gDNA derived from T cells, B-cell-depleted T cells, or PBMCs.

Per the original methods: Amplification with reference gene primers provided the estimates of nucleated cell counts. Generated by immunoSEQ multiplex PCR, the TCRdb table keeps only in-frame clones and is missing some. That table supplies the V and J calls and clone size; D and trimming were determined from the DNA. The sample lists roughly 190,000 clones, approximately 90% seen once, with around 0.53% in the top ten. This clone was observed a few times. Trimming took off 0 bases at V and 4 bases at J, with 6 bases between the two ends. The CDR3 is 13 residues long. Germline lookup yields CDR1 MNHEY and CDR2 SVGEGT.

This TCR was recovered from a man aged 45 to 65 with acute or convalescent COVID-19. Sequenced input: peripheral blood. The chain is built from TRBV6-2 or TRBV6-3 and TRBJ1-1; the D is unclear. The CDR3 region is CASSYSSLTEAFF. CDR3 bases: TGTGCCAGCAGTTACTCGAGTCTCACTGAAGCTTTCTTT.